This T cell receptor beta chain was recorded in a study of T cells in Graves' hyperthyroidism and ophthalmopathy. Template material for amplifying TCR beta CDR3 regions consisted of RNA transcripts. First-round RT-PCR with HTBI primers amplified the TCR CDR3 region. TCRdb called the multiplex PCR reads again in MiXCR, with one record for every CDR3 protein. This sample carries around 580,000 distinct CDR3 sequences, 16% of them seen once, and the ten largest clones take around a sixth. CDR1 and CDR2 from the germline V gene are KGHSH and LQKENI. The V end was cut by 5 bases, the J end by 11 bases, with 15 bases between. The CDR3 runs to 12 residues. Researchers defined stable Graves' hyperthyroidism as no ophthalmopathy progression within 18 months.

Sequenced input: blood. This TCR was recovered from a woman aged 18-29 years with Graves' hyperthyroidism. This chain links TRBV18 with TRBJ1-1; D is unresolved. The CDR3 is CASSKLSEAAFF. In nucleotides, the CDR3 is TGTGCCAGCTCAAAGTTGAGTGAAGCGGCTTTCTTT.